This is a list of T cell receptor beta chains from one sample in a study of molecular identifiers for immune sequencing clone quantification. TCRdb analysed the PCR reads with MiXCR anew, one entry per CDR3 protein. The data hold about 640,000 distinct CDR3 sequences, with less than 20% observed a single time. The sequenced sample consisted of naive CD8+ T cells from blood, with Jurkat cell RNA spiked in. The source is a human donor in good health. Some libraries in this study had Jurkat cell RNA spiked in. Each CDR3 is given without its conserved first and last residue. Only part of the rows carry a size: once, few, many, or a class if the clone is expanded.

v_call: TRBV6-5; clone_size: -; cdr3_aa: ASSYSGGGGEELF
v_call: TRBV20-1; clone_size: many; cdr3_aa: SAKVLRDTDLSYEQY
v_call: TRBV14; clone_size: many; cdr3_aa: ASSQEQTFYEQY
v_call: TRBV7-9; clone_size: many; cdr3_aa: ASSSRGPPNTEAF
v_call: TRBV13; clone_size: many; cdr3_aa: ASSLTGTAGDTQY
v_call: TRBV30; clone_size: few; cdr3_aa: AWTGTGGLYTQY
v_call: TRBV27; clone_size: few; cdr3_aa: ANSPGTEGEQY
v_call: TRBV5-6; clone_size: many; cdr3_aa: ASSSDSYHNNEQF
v_call: TRBV27; clone_size: -; cdr3_aa: ASSLLGNRGPDTQY
v_call: TRBV7-9; clone_size: many; cdr3_aa: ASSLEFGDTEFGGYT
v_call: TRBV12-3/TRBV12-4; clone_size: many; cdr3_aa: ASSMGTTGGRI
v_call: TRBV6-2/TRBV6-3; clone_size: -; cdr3_aa: ASNFGPSYEQY
v_call: TRBV28; clone_size: -; cdr3_aa: ASSFWQPNGQF
v_call: TRBV4-1; clone_size: many; cdr3_aa: ASSPGTGTMNTEAF
v_call: TRBV6-5; clone_size: many; cdr3_aa: ASSYYGNSAEAF
v_call: TRBV28; clone_size: many; cdr3_aa: ASSFNRISTDTQY
v_call: TRBV4-3; clone_size: -; cdr3_aa: ASSQDWGPLSPEGNYGYT
v_call: TRBV6-2/TRBV6-3; clone_size: many; cdr3_aa: ASSYRTGPNQPQH
v_call: TRBV4-3; clone_size: few; cdr3_aa: ASSQGQLAGYEQF
v_call: TRBV20-1; clone_size: -; cdr3_aa: SARHGAPNTGELF
v_call: TRBV6-1; clone_size: many; cdr3_aa: ASSEVGLRYEQY
v_call: TRBV11-3; clone_size: -; cdr3_aa: ASSPRTSGLNEQF
v_call: TRBV24-1; clone_size: many; cdr3_aa: ATSDLLGFEQF
v_call: TRBV6-2/TRBV6-3; clone_size: -; cdr3_aa: ASSSHSPTVEF
v_call: TRBV3-1; clone_size: few; cdr3_aa: ASSQQEETQY
v_call: TRBV5-1; clone_size: many; cdr3_aa: ASSLVGTDLSNQPQH
v_call: TRBV10-1; clone_size: -; cdr3_aa: ASSESGLTGSYNEQF
v_call: TRBV5-1; clone_size: many; cdr3_aa: ASSLLGTTQETQY
v_call: TRBV12-3/TRBV12-4; clone_size: few; cdr3_aa: ASSLVGGINEKLF
v_call: TRBV4-1; clone_size: -; cdr3_aa: ASSQGYGVGTQH
v_call: TRBV27; clone_size: few; cdr3_aa: ASRWGAGTGELF
v_call: TRBV28; clone_size: many; cdr3_aa: ASSFDGLTDTQY
v_call: TRBV27; clone_size: few; cdr3_aa: ASSLYPDSLNTEAF
v_call: TRBV6-5; clone_size: few; cdr3_aa: ASSYSERFTYEQY
v_call: TRBV10-3; clone_size: -; cdr3_aa: AINDPGEQF
v_call: TRBV7-9; clone_size: -; cdr3_aa: ASSLAVLDPGELF
v_call: TRBV7-9; clone_size: few; cdr3_aa: ASSLDGVSYEQY
v_call: TRBV20-1; clone_size: -; cdr3_aa: SARGPAGVVDTRY
v_call: TRBV5-4; clone_size: many; cdr3_aa: ASSLVTGGPSGELF
v_call: TRBV27; clone_size: many; cdr3_aa: ASSSTTGGARNIQY
v_call: TRBV7-8; clone_size: -; cdr3_aa: ASTPLVGLQETQY
v_call: TRBV5-5; clone_size: many; cdr3_aa: ASSTGTGVGENTEAF